A selection of T cell receptor beta chains follows, all from one sample in a study of cytomegalovirus exposure and HLA in healthy donors. The assay was immunoSEQ multiplex PCR, and TCRdb's table has in-frame clones only and misses some. In the table there are 100,000 or so clones, roughly 15% of which are singletons. The sequenced material came from PBMCs. These receptor sequences come from a female donor in good health and CMV-seronegative. Both conserved end residues are part of each CDR3. A D gene is named only where the DNA matches it firmly. Clone size is shown for a subset of rows, as once, few, many or a class of expanded clone.

TRBV11-2,-,TRBJ1-2,13,TRBD1,TGTGCCAGCAGCCCGGCGACAGGGTATGGCTACACCTTC,CASSPATGYGYTF
TRBV29-1,few,TRBJ2-2,11,-,TGCAGCGTTTGCGAGACCGGGGAGCTGTTTTTT,CSVCETGELFF
TRBV11-2,-,TRBJ2-3,15,-,TGTGCCAGCAGCTTAGGGGCCGGGGAGGCAGATACGCAGTATTTT,CASSLGAGEADTQYF
TRBV6-5,few,TRBJ2-7,15,TRBD2,TGTGCCAGCAGGACACTAGCGGGAGGGCCCTACGAGCAGTACTTC,CASRTLAGGPYEQYF
TRBV30,-,TRBJ1-1,14,-,TGTGCCTGGAGTGTAACCCCTAGGAGCACTGAAGCTTTCTTT,CAWSVTPRSTEAFF
TRBV6-6,-,TRBJ2-5,15,TRBD1,TGTGCCAGCAGTTACGCGGACAGGGCAAGGGAGACCCAGTACTTC,CASSYADRARETQYF
TRBV27,few,TRBJ1-1,17,-,TGTGCCAGCAGTTTAGGCCAGGGACTATTCATGAACACTGAAGCTTTCTTT,CASSLGQGLFMNTEAFF
TRBV30,few,TRBJ1-1,14,-,TGTGCCTGGAGAAGGAAACAGATGAACACTGAAGCTTTCTTT,CAWRRKQMNTEAFF
TRBV10-3,few,TRBJ2-7,15,TRBD2,TGTGCCATCAGTGGGAGCGGGAGGGGAGGCTACGAGCAGTACTTC,CAISGSGRGGYEQYF
TRBV10-3,few,TRBJ1-2,13,TRBD1,TGTGCCATCAGTGGGGACAGGGCCTATGGCTACACCTTC,CAISGDRAYGYTF
TRBV27,few,TRBJ2-7,15,TRBD1,TGTGCCAGCACATCCGGGACAGGGGGCCTCGGCGAGCAGTACTTC,CASTSGTGGLGEQYF
TRBV6-5,few,TRBJ2-7,16,-,TGTGCCAGCAGTTACACAACAGGGTCAGCCGGTTACGAGCAGTACTTC,CASSYTTGSAGYEQYF
TRBV7-8,few,TRBJ1-5,16,-,TGTGCCAGCAGCTTAGGGGCGCTATATAGCAATCAGCCCCAGCATTTT,CASSLGALYSNQPQHF
TRBV6-6,-,TRBJ1-1,13,-,TGTGCCAGCAGTTACGAGCAGAACACTGAAGCTTTCTTT,CASSYEQNTEAFF
TRBV5-1,few,TRBJ2-1,14,TRBD1,TGCGCCAGCAGCCGGACAGGGAGAAACAATGAGCAGTTCTTC,CASSRTGRNNEQFF
TRBV28,-,TRBJ2-7,14,-,TGTGCCAGCAGTTTACCCGGGACTGCCTACGAGCAGTACTTC,CASSLPGTAYEQYF
TRBV2,few,TRBJ2-7,13,-,TGTGCCAGCAGCGATAGGGGCTCCTACGAGCAGTACTTC,CASSDRGSYEQYF
TRBV5-6,-,TRBJ1-1,13,-,TGTGCCAGCAGCTTGACAGGGAGTGTCGAAGCTTTCTTT,CASSLTGSVEAFF
TRBV28,-,TRBJ2-7,18,TRBD2,TGTGCCAGCAGTCCTAGCCCACGGGCGGGAGGGCGTTCTTACGAGCAGTACTTC,CASSPSPRAGGRSYEQYF
TRBV7-8,-,TRBJ2-7,15,TRBD1,TGTGCCAGCAGCTTAGAGCGACAGGGTGCCCCCGAGCAGTACTTC,CASSLERQGAPEQYF
TRBV5-1,few,TRBJ2-7,15,TRBD2,TGCGCCAGCAGGTTGACTAGCGGGAGCTCCTACGAGCAGTACTTC,CASRLTSGSSYEQYF
TRBV7-2,few,TRBJ1-2,16,-,TGTGCCAGCAGCTTAGTGTCTGGGGGAGGAAACTATGGCTACACCTTC,CASSLVSGGGNYGYTF
TRBV29-1,few,TRBJ1-1,12,-,TGCAGCGTTAGGGGGGGGAACACTGAAGCTTTCTTT,CSVRGGNTEAFF
TRBV7-9,few,TRBJ1-2,15,-,TGTGCCAGCAGCTTAGGAAACCCACGAGGCGTTGGCTACACCTTC,CASSLGNPRGVGYTF
TRBV10-3,few,TRBJ1-5,15,TRBD1,TGTGCCATCAGCCCCGGGACAGGGAGCAATCAGCCCCAGCATTTT,CAISPGTGSNQPQHF
TRBV18,few,TRBJ2-6,17,-,TGTGCCAGCCGACAGACAGGAACAGACTCTGGGGCCAACGTCCTGACTTTC,CASRQTGTDSGANVLTF
TRBV7-3,-,TRBJ2-1,16,TRBD2,TGTGCCAGCAGCAACGATAGGACTAGCGGGGCCAATGAGCAGTTCTTC,CASSNDRTSGANEQFF
TRBV15,-,TRBJ2-1,17,TRBD2,TGTGCCACCAGCAGAGGATGGACCGGGGGGGTGGACAATGAGCAGTTCTTC,CATSRGWTGGVDNEQFF
TRBV7-3,few,TRBJ2-5,13,TRBD1,TGTGCCAGCAGCCGGGACAGCCAAGAGACCCAGTACTTC,CASSRDSQETQYF